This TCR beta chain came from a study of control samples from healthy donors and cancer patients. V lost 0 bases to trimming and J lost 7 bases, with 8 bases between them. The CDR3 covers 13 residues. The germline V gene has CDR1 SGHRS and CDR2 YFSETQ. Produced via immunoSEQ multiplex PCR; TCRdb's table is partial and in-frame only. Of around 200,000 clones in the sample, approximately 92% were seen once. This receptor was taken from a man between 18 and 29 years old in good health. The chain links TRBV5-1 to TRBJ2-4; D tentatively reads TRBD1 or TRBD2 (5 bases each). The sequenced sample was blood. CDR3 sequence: CASSLVWDNIQYF. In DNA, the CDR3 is TGCGCCAGCAGCTTGGTCTGGGACAACATTCAGTACTTC.